Given below is one T cell receptor beta chain in context. The Seattle patients, enrolled during active infection, were followed longitudinally. This record belongs to a study of blood T cell repertoires in COVID-19. Turning to the study itself: Whether acute or convalescent, the COVID-19 samples came from the United States, Italy and Spain. PBMCs, B-cell-depleted T cells, or T cells provided the cDNA or gDNA that made up the material.

In the original workflow: Amplification from reference gene primers served as the basis for estimated nucleated cell counts. TCRdb's table, derived via immunoSEQ multiplex PCR, lists solely in-frame clones and lacks some. That table supplies the V and J calls and clone size; D and trimming were determined from the DNA. The table shows over 90,000 clones, with about 90% occurring only once. The CDR3 has 14 residues. Germline assignment: CDR1 SQVTM and CDR2 ANQGSEA. With 4 bases clipped from V and 6 bases from J, the junction kept 6 bases outside the gene matches. The sequenced sample consisted of peripheral blood. This receptor was obtained from a woman aged 45-60 years with COVID-19, enrolled during active disease. V is TRBV29-1 and J is TRBJ2-1; TRBD2 aligns across 10 bases. For the CDR3, the DNA is TGCAGCGTTGTTGCACTAGCGGGGTCCAATGAGCAGTTCTTC. This translates into CSVVALAGSNEQFF.